This T cell receptor beta chain is drawn from a study of identical twins. This clonotype has just a few counts. Each donor was a healthy Caucasian. The V end was cut by 4 bases, the J end by 5 bases, with 21 bases between. Germline CDR1 is SQVTM and CDR2 is ANQGSEA. CDR3 length: 15 amino acids. TCRdb called the 5' RACE reads again in MiXCR, with one record for every CDR3 protein. The sample lists 700,000 or so distinct CDR3 sequences, approximately 9% seen once, with around 0.98% in the top ten. These sequences were also reported in another study, on yellow fever vaccine responses in identical twins.

The chain employs TRBV29-1 and TRBJ2-7; D is ambiguous. The source material was PBMCs. This clonotype was sampled from a woman aged 18-35 years in good health. CDR3 nucleotides: TGCAGCGTTGTGTTCCCCGGACCCGTTTCCCACGAGCAGTACTTC. It translates to CSVVFPGPVSHEQYF.